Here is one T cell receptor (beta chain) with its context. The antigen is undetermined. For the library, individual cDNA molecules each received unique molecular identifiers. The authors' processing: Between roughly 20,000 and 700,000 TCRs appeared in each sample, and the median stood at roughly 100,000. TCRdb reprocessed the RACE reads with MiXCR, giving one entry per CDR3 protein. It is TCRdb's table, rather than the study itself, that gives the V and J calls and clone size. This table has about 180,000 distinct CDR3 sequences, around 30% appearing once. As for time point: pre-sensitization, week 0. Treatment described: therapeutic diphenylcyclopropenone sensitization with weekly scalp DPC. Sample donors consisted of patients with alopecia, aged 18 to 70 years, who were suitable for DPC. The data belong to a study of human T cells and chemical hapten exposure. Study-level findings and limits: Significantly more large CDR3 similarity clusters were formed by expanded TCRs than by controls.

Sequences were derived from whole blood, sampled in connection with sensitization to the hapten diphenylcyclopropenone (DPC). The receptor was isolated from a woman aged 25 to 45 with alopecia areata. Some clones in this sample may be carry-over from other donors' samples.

In DNA form, the CDR3 reads TGTGCCAGCACACCTAGCGGGGGACACGAGCAGTACTTC. Translation: CASTPSGGHEQYF. V gene TRBV6-2 or TRBV6-3 combines with J gene TRBJ2-7; 10 nucleotides agree with TRBD2. The CDR3 has 13 residues. In germline, CDR1 is MNHEY, CDR2 SVGEGT. V lost 7 bases, J lost 5 bases, and 5 bases stayed unmatched.